This TCR beta chain was recorded in a study of blood T cell repertoires in COVID-19. This CDR3 is built from 15 residues. Germline loops: CDR1 MNHEY, CDR2 SMNVEV (reference sequence). V shed 8 bases, J shed 9 bases, and the junction held 10 bases outside the gene matches. Clones were sequenced by immunoSEQ multiplex PCR, and TCRdb holds only the in-frame ones, with some missing. The sample includes 70,000 or so clones, 80% to 90% of them seen just once. The source of this sequence is a man aged 65-85 years with active or convalescent COVID-19. Sequenced input: peripheral blood. The chain couples TRBV27 to TRBJ2-1, with TRBD2 identical over 13 bases. This chain's CDR3 is CASLRTSGSPGEQFF. In DNA, the CDR3 is TGTGCCAGCCTTCGGACTAGCGGGAGTCCAGGTGAGCAGTTCTTC.